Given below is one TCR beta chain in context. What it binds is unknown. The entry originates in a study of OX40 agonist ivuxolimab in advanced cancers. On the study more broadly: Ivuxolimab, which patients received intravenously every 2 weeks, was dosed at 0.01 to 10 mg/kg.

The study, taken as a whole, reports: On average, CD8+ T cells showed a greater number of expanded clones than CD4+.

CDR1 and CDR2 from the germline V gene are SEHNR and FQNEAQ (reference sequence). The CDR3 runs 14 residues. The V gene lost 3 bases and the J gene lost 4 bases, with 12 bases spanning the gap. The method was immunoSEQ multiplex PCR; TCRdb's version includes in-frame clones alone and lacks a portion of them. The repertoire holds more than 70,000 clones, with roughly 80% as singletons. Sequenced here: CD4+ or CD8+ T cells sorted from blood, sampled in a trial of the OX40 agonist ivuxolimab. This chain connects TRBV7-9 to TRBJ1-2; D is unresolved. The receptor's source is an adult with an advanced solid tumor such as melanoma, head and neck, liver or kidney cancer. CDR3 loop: CASSFAGFGYGYTF. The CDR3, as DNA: TGTGCCAGCAGCTTTGCGGGGTTTGGCTATGGCTACACCTTC.